The sample holds a few counts of the clone carrying this T cell receptor beta chain. Its antigen is undetermined. The sample contains more than one DNA sequence encoding this CDR3. This CDR3 has 14 residues. Germline values: CDR1 LNHNV, CDR2 YYDKDF (reference sequence). V was shortened by 0 bases and J by 0 bases, with 5 bases between the two germline ends. Sequencing sought depths of 1 in 200,000 to 1 in 1 million T cells. Profiled with immunoSEQ multiplex PCR; TCRdb holds only in-frame clones, not every one. This table has 130,000 to 150,000 clones, around 93% appearing once. These data are taken from a study of cytotoxic CD8 clonotypes in ibrutinib-treated CLL. Study-level points and caveats: An increase in clonality occurred at ibrutinib response, followed by a return toward baseline at progression.

This material consisted of PBMCs, taken after 12 months of ibrutinib treatment. The chain carries TRBV15 and TRBJ2-5; tentatively, D is TRBD1 (5 bases). This clonotype was sampled from a human donor with chronic lymphocytic leukemia. CDR3 nucleotide sequence: TGTGCCACCAGCAGAGACAGGGACCAAGAGACCCAGTACTTC. Translated, it gives CATSRDRDQETQYF.